This section outlines one TCR beta chain sequence together with its context. Its antigen is still unknown. The input lacks base qualities; no much larger clone sits a single base away. These data come from a study of OX40 agonist ivuxolimab in advanced cancers. With regard to the full study: Ivuxolimab was a fully human IgG2 agonistic monoclonal antibody targeting the costimulatory receptor OX40 (CD134). Intravenous ivuxolimab was administered to patients every 2 weeks at six dose levels: 0.01, 0.1, 0.3, 1.5, 3 and 10 mg/kg. Of the 50 to 55 dose-escalation patients, hepatocellular carcinoma was present in around 20, melanoma in some 15, renal cell carcinoma in 9 and head and neck cancer in 9. In the dose-escalation cohort, 75% to 90% of patients were male, and the mean age was 60 years with a range of roughly 23 to 79. Prior anti-PD-1, anti-PD-L1 or anti-CTLA-4 therapy was permitted, and checkpoint inhibitors had been received by 30% to 40% of dose-escalation patients. Three dose-escalation patients achieved partial responses, one with hepatocellular carcinoma and two with cutaneous melanoma. The purpose of peripheral TCRbeta sequencing was to test whether ivuxolimab changed TCR sequence diversity and led to clonal T-cell expansion. The paper describes the monotherapy dose-escalation part (N ≈ 51 patients) of the phase I trial of ivuxolimab.

Genomic DNA was isolated from the sorted cells so that the TCRbeta CDR3 region could be sequenced. TCRbeta CDR3 regions were sequenced using the immunoSEQ Assay. TCRdb's version of the immuneACCESS table is confined to in-frame rearrangements and falls short of the full clone set. An unresolved V gene accounts for under half of the shortfall where checked; the remainder is of unknown origin. Within this sample are more than 80,000 clones, with roughly nine tenths of them counted one time only. The biggest ten clones account for about 1.7% of the sample. Patients with autoimmune disease history or receiving systemic immunosuppression were excluded from the trial. Peripheral blood for TCR sequencing was collected from all dose cohorts at baseline, on cycle 4 day 1, and on cycle 7 day 1. The samples were taken from a phase I, first-in-human, multicenter, open-label dose-escalation trial of ivuxolimab. Adults with locally advanced or metastatic melanoma, renal cell, hepatocellular, or head and neck squamous cell carcinoma were enrolled in the trial. Before TCR sequencing, CD4+ T cells and CD8+ T cells from peripheral blood were sorted into separate populations.

What the authors observed across the whole study: Low levels of normalized T-cell clonal expansion were also shown by some nonresponding patients. Antigen specificity was not determined for the clonally expanded peripheral T cells. After ivuxolimab, expanded clones were on average more numerous among CD8+ T cells than among CD4+ T cells. Clonal expansion of both CD4+ and CD8+ blood T cells was observed from baseline to week 6 at doses 0.1 to 3.0 mg/kg. In the 0.1-3.0 mg/kg groups, partial responders had among the lowest normalized peripheral clonal expansion, particularly in CD8+ T cells.

CDR1 and CDR2 are read off the germline V gene (reference sequence) as SGHKS and YYEKEE. Trimming accounts for 4 bases at V and 0 bases at J, while the number of junction bases matched to no gene is 10. CDR3 length: 17 amino acids, cysteine to phenylalanine. Kept here is only the CDR3 DNA, which spans 51 bases and is read in frame from base 1. Sequences were derived from CD4+ or CD8+ T cells sorted from blood, sampled in a trial of the OX40 agonist ivuxolimab. This chain is built from TRBV5-5 and TRBJ2-3; 8 junctional bases match TRBD2. This TCR was recovered from an adult with an advanced solid tumor such as melanoma, head and neck, liver or kidney cancer. The CDR3 region reads CASSPLSTSGSTDTQYF. In nucleotide form, the sequence is TGTGCCAGCAGCCCACTATCAACTAGCGGCAGCACAGATACGCAGTATTTT.